Following are 10 T cell receptor beta chains from one sample sequenced in a study of T-cell reconstitution after alpha-beta-depleted transplantation in children. Preparation of the TCRbeta library used unique molecular identifiers. TCRdb redid the calling of the PCR reads with MiXCR, one entry per CDR3 protein. The data show almost 600,000 distinct CDR3 sequences, roughly 27% seen once. Sequenced here: PBMCs, sampled before TCRalphabeta/CD19-depleted stem cell transplant. These receptors came from a boy under two years old with Wiskott-Aldrich syndrome, due to receive a stem cell transplant.

DNA for the CDR3: TGTGCCAGCACCCTTTTAGGAGGGAGCAATGAGCAGTTCTTC. This gives the protein CASTLLGGSNEQFF. This chain uses TRBV7-9 with TRBJ2-1, with D perhaps matching TRBD2 (6 bases). V was trimmed by 7 bases and J by 6 bases, leaving 16 bases between them. The germline CDR1 and CDR2 sequences are SEHNR and FQNEAQ (reference sequence). This CDR3 is built from 14 residues. Supplemented by reference TRBV7-9 and TRBJ2-1, the full variable domain reads DTGVSQNPRHKITKRGQNVTFRCDPISEHNRLYWYRQTLGQGPEFLTYFQNEAQLEKSRLLSDRFSAERPKGSFSTLEIQRTEQGDSAMYLCASTLLGGSNEQFFGPGTRLTVL.

This clonotype occurred a few times. The chain carries TRBV5-1 and TRBJ1-2; D gene unclear. CDR1 is SGHRS, CDR2 YFSETQ, per germline. The CDR3 extends over 14 amino acids. V lost 3 bases and J 1 base, leaving 10 bases between the germline ends. The chain's CDR3 is CASSYGKLNYGYTF. The CDR3 DNA reads as TGCGCCAGCAGCTATGGGAAACTTAACTATGGCTACACCTTC.

This clonotype was observed at least ten times. CDR3 in amino acids: CASSRLAGVDNEQFF. DNA of the CDR3: TGCGCCAGCAGCCGACTAGCGGGAGTGGATAATGAGCAGTTCTTC. The gene calls are TRBV5-1 and TRBJ2-1; 12 bases fit TRBD2. The CDR3 has 15 residues. CDR1 SGHRS and CDR2 YFSETQ come from the germline V gene. The V segment lost 4 bases and the J segment 7 bases; nucleotides outside the gene matches: 6.

The chain recombines TRBV6-5 with TRBJ1-2; D unresolved. Trimming cost V 5 bases and J 8 bases, with 15 bases left between them. This CDR3 spans 13 amino acids. Germline CDR1 is MNHEY and CDR2 is SVGAGI. The CDR3 region has the DNA TGTGCCAGCAGTACTCCACTCGCGGGGGGCTACACCTTC. This codes for CASSTPLAGGYTF.

This clonotype occurred once. J is TRBJ2-2 and V is TRBV28, with 13 bases matching TRBD2. The V gene's germline CDR1 is MDHEN and CDR2 SYDVKM. The CDR3 has 17 residues. J lost 3 bases, V lost 6 bases, and 7 bases had no gene match. CDR3 coding DNA: TGTGCCAGCAGGGGGACTAGCGGGACTAGGGACACCGGGGAGCTGTTTTTT. Its translation: CASRGTSGTRDTGELFF.

This clonotype was detected a few times. This chain joins TRBV5-1 and TRBJ1-2; 7 nucleotides align to TRBD1. CDR1 SGHRS and CDR2 YFSETQ come from the germline V gene. J gave up 0 bases and V 4 bases, and 6 bases lay outside the gene matches. The CDR3 has 15 residues. The DNA for the CDR3 is TGCGCCAGCAGCCGCGGGACAGATACTAACTATGGCTACACCTTC. It codes for CASSRGTDTNYGYTF.

This clonotype was observed a handful of times. The chain has TRBV29-1 and TRBJ2-1; the match to TRBD2 covers 12 bases. The germline CDR1 and CDR2 sequences are SQVTM and ANQGSEA. The length of the CDR3 is 16 residues. With 4 bases clipped from V and 3 bases from J, the junction kept 7 bases outside the gene matches. CDR3 DNA sequence: TGCAGCGTTGTGAGGATACTAGCGGGAGGCTACAATGAGCAGTTCTTC. Translating gives CSVVRILAGGYNEQFF.

This clonotype was observed a handful of times. The CDR3 sequence is CSASRQGVTDTQYF. DNA for the CDR3: TGCAGTGCTAGTCGGCAGGGGGTGACAGATACGCAGTATTTT. The V gene is TRBV20-1, the J gene TRBJ2-3; 7 bases map to TRBD1. Trimming removed 3 bases from V and 3 bases from J; junction bases left unmatched: 6. CDR1 is DFQATT, CDR2 SNEGSKA, per germline (reference sequence). This CDR3 comprises 14 residues.

The chain carries TRBV7-6 and TRBJ2-6, with no clear D. The V and J ends lost 5 bases and 2 bases respectively, with 19 bases between them. The length of the CDR3 is 18 residues. Per germline, CDR1 SGHVS and CDR2 FNYEAQ. DNA for the CDR3: TGTGCCAGCAGCGCCATTCATGATGGGGTAGCTGGGGCCAACGTCCTGACTTTC. It translates to CASSAIHDGVAGANVLTF.

This clonotype was found a few times. The chain is built from TRBV20-1 and TRBJ2-3; D is uncertain. V was shortened by 7 bases and J by 4 bases, with 18 bases between the two germline ends. The CDR3 runs 14 residues. Germline CDR1 DFQATT, CDR2 SNEGSKA (reference sequence). CDR3 sequence (DNA): TGCAGTGTCGCAGCCCCTACAGATGCAGATACGCAGTATTTT. Translation: CSVAAPTDADTQYF.